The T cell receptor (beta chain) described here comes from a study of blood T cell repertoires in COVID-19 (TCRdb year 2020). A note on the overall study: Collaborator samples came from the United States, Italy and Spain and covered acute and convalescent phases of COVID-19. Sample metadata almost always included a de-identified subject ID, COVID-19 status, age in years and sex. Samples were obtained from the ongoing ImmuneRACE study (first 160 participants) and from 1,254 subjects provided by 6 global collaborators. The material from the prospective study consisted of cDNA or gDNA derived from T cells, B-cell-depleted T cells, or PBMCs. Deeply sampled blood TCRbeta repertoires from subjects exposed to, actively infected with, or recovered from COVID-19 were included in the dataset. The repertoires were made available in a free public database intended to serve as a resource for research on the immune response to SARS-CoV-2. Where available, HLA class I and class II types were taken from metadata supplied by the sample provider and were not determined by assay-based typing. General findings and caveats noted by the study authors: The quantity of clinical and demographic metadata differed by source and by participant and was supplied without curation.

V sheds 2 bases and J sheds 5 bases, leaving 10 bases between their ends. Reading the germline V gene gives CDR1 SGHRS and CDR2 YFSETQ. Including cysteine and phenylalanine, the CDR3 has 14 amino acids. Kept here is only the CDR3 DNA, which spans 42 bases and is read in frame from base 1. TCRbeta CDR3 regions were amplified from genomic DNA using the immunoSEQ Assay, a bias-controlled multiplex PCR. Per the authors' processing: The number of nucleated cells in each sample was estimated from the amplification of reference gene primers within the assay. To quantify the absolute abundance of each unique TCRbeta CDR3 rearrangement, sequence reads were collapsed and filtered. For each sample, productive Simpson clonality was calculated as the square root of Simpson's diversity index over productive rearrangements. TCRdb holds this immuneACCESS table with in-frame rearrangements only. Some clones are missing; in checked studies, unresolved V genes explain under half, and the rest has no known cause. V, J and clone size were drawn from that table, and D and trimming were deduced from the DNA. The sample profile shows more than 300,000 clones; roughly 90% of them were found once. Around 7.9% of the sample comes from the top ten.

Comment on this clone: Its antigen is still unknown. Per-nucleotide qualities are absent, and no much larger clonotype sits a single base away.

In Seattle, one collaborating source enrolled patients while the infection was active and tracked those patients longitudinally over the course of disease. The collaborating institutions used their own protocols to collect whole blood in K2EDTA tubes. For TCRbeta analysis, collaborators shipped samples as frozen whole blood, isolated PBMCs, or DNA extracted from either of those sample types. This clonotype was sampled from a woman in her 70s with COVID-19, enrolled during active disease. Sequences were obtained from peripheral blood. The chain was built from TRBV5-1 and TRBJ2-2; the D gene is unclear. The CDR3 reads CASSLEVRTGELFF. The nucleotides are TGCGCCAGCAGCTTAGAAGTCCGGACCGGGGAGCTGTTTTTT.